One sample yielded the 16 T cell receptor beta chains listed below, sequenced in a study of blood T cell repertoires in COVID-19. Data came from immunoSEQ multiplex PCR; TCRdb stores just in-frame clones and leaves some out. The sample has about 320,000 clones, over 80% seen once. The sequenced sample was PBMCs or T cells enriched from blood (not recorded which). The receptor set was obtained from a man aged 30 to 39 who had recovered from COVID-19.

This clone was counted a single time. This chain uses TRBV3-1 (or the pseudogene TRBV3-2) with TRBJ2-7, with 8 bases that match TRBD1. CDR1 is LGHDT and CDR2 is YNNKEL in the germline V gene (reference sequence). The CDR3 totals 14 residues. Unmatched junction bases numbered 4, after V lost 3 bases and J lost 3 bases. The CDR3 DNA reads as TGTGCCAGCAGCCATCAGGACAGGGACTACGAGCAGTACTTC. It yields the protein CASSHQDRDYEQYF.

The chain recombines TRBV2 with TRBJ1-4; 9 bases are shared with TRBD1. Germline CDR1 SNHLY, CDR2 FYNNEI. J was trimmed by 5 bases and V by 11 bases; bases with no gene match: 6. CDR3 length: 13 amino acids. The CDR3 region has the DNA TGTGCCGGAACCGGGACAGGGAATGAAAAACTGTTTTTT. Protein sequence: CAGTGTGNEKLFF.

The chain links TRBV27 to TRBJ2-6; 9 bases map to TRBD1. CDR3 length equals 16 residues. Looked up from germline, CDR1 is MNHEY and CDR2 is SMNVEV (reference sequence). Trimming took 8 bases from V and 0 from J; bases not matched to a gene: 5. Written as DNA, the CDR3 is TGTGCCAGCCACGGGACAGGGATCTCTGGGGCCAACGTCCTGACTTTC. This translates into CASHGTGISGANVLTF. The whole variable domain, remainder taken from reference TRBV27 and TRBJ2-6, is EAQVTQNPRYLITVTGKKLTVTCSQNMNHEYMSWYRQDPGLGLRQIYYSMNVEVTDKGDVPEGYKVSRKEKRNFPLILESPSPNQTSLYFCASHGTGISGANVLTFGAGSRLTVL.

The rearrangement uses TRBV28 and TRBJ2-3; 11 nucleotides align to TRBD2. Per germline, CDR1 MDHEN and CDR2 SYDVKM. The CDR3 totals 16 residues. The junction had 9 bases not matched to a gene; V was cut back by 5 bases and J by 5 bases. Here the CDR3 DNA reads TGTGCCAGCAGTCAAATAGCGGGGGGGCCAAAAGATACGCAGTATTTT. Translation gives CASSQIAGGPKDTQYF.

This chain links TRBV19 with TRBJ2-2; tentatively, D is TRBD1 (6 bases). The CDR3 extends over 16 amino acids. Germline lookup yields CDR1 LNHDA and CDR2 SQIVND (reference sequence). Trimming took off 4 bases at V and 0 bases at J, with 12 bases between the two ends. The CDR3 DNA sequence: TGTGCCAGTAGTAACTTCAGGGGTGCGAACACCGGGGAGCTGTTTTTT. Encoded protein: CASSNFRGANTGELFF.

The chain links TRBV9 to TRBJ2-3; 9 bases match TRBD2. This CDR3 has 15 residues. With 0 bases clipped from V and 6 bases from J, the junction kept 5 bases outside the gene matches. Germline assignment: CDR1 SGDLS and CDR2 YYNGEE. For the CDR3, the DNA is TGTGCCAGCAGCGTAGCAGGCGGGGGGGCGGATACGCAGTATTTT. Translated: CASSVAGGGADTQYF.

The chain joins TRBV27 to TRBJ2-6; weak D call: TRBD1 (6 bases). V was clipped by 5 bases and J by 1 base, with 18 bases between them. The CDR3 totals 18 residues. Germline-derived CDR1 and CDR2 are MNHEY and SMNVEV (reference sequence). The CDR3 region has the DNA TGTGCCAGCAGTAGATTACAGGGAATAGGGTCTGGGGCCAACGTCCTGACTTTC. Its protein is CASSRLQGIGSGANVLTF.

This sequence joins TRBV7-6 and TRBJ1-4; weak D call: TRBD1 (5 bases). Germline V gives CDR1 SGHVS, CDR2 FNYEAQ. This CDR3 has 14 residues. Trimming removed 1 base from V and 13 bases from J, with 16 bases in between. CDR3 coding DNA: TGTGCCAGCAGCTTAGAGGGAGGGGATCTTAGACTGTTTTTT. Protein: CASSLEGGDLRLFF.

J is TRBJ2-3 and V is TRBV7-3; 8 bases are a match to TRBD2. CDR1 and CDR2 from the germline V gene are SGHTA and FQGTGA. The CDR3 extends over 16 amino acids. After removal of 6 bases from V and 4 bases from J, the junction contained 12 bases not matched to a gene. The CDR3: CASSPTGLDYPDTQYF. The CDR3 nucleotides are TGTGCCAGCAGTCCAACGGGACTAGATTACCCAGATACGCAGTATTTT.

V usage is TRBV6-5 and J usage is TRBJ1-4, with 9 bases that match TRBD1. The junction had 3 bases not matched to a gene; V was cut back by 0 bases and J by 4 bases. The CDR3 consists of 16 residues. Germline-derived CDR1 and CDR2 are MNHEY and SVGAGI. CDR3 protein: CASSYSWTGVNEKLFF. In nucleotides, the CDR3 is TGTGCCAGCAGTTACTCCTGGACAGGGGTTAATGAAAAACTGTTTTTT.

This clone showed up just once. The V and J genes are TRBV6-5 and TRBJ2-1; 8 nucleotides line up with TRBD2. This CDR3 region has 14 residues. With 0 bases clipped from V and 7 bases from J, the junction kept 2 bases outside the gene matches. Germline V lookup: CDR1 MNHEY, CDR2 SVGAGI. CDR3 nucleotide sequence: TGTGCCAGCAGTTACTCCGGGAGGGGGAATGAGCAGTTCTTC. It specifies CASSYSGRGNEQFF.

The rearrangement links TRBV7-9 to TRBJ2-7; 7 nucleotides align to TRBD1. The ends lost 3 bases at V and 3 bases at J; junction bases unmatched: 2. CDR1 is SEHNR, CDR2 FQNEAQ, per germline (reference sequence). The CDR3 covers 13 residues. The CDR3 protein is CASSFSGGYEQYF. Here the CDR3 DNA reads TGTGCCAGCAGCTTTTCAGGGGGCTACGAGCAGTACTTC.

This rearrangement joins TRBV28 to TRBJ2-7; D gene unclear. Trimming took off 4 bases at V and 2 bases at J, with 9 bases between the two ends. The germline CDR1 and CDR2 sequences are MDHEN and SYDVKM. This CDR3 has 13 residues. The CDR3 loop reads CASSSPHTYEQYF. CDR3 bases: TGTGCCAGCAGTTCCCCCCACACCTACGAGCAGTACTTC.

The V call is TRBV28, the J call TRBJ1-5; a possible D gene is TRBD1 (6 bases). The CDR3 sequence is 15 residues long. V lost 6 bases and J 2 bases, leaving 14 bases between the germline ends. CDR1 is MDHEN, CDR2 SYDVKM, per germline. CDR3 sequence reads: CASSLGGVGNQPQHF. The DNA for the CDR3 is TGTGCCAGCAGCCTAGGGGGAGTCGGCAATCAGCCCCAGCATTTT.

This sequence joins TRBV27 and TRBJ1-2; perhaps TRBD1 as D (6 bases). CDR1 is MNHEY, CDR2 SMNVEV, per germline (reference sequence). Trimming took 3 bases from V and 6 from J, leaving 14 bases between them. CDR3 length: 14 amino acids. CDR3 coding DNA: TGTGCCAGCAGTTTTGCGGGGGCTTTTAATGGCTACACCTTC. Amino acids: CASSFAGAFNGYTF.

This rearrangement joins TRBV28 to TRBJ1-6, with TRBD1 matching over 8 bases. With 7 bases clipped from V and 7 bases from J, the junction kept 6 bases outside the gene matches. Looked up from germline, CDR1 is MDHEN and CDR2 is SYDVKM. This CDR3 region has 14 residues. The CDR3 DNA reads TGTGCCAGCATACAGGGGGGTACAAATTCACCCCTCCACTTT. Residues: CASIQGGTNSPLHF.